What follows are 14 T cell receptor beta chains derived from one specimen sequenced in a study of beta chain features in type 1 diabetes. Study findings and constraints: Type 1 diabetes patients showed a moderate but significant shortening of TCRB CDR3s in all four CD4+ subsets.

The isolated RNA, all of it, was reverse transcribed, so expressed TCRB transcripts were what got sequenced. Sequencing used immunoSEQ multiplex PCR; TCRdb keeps in-frame clones, though not all of them. The sample yields 150,000 to 200,000 clones, around 8% seen once. For these TCRs, the target antigens are not known. The sample taken for sequencing was central memory CD4+ T cells from blood. Receptors were obtained from a woman between 40 and 50 years old with type 1 diabetes.

The chain joins TRBV9 to TRBJ2-1; no reliable D call. Germline V gene data show CDR1 as SGDLS and CDR2 as YYNGEE. The germline V and J ends were trimmed by 0 bases and 0 bases, with 7 bases remaining between them. The CDR3 length is 15 residues. The CDR3 DNA reads as TGTGCCAGCAGCGTAGGGCGGAGCTCCTACAATGAGCAGTTCTTC. Its translation: CASSVGRSSYNEQFF.

This clone was observed at least ten times. The chain carries TRBV7-9 and TRBJ2-5; D not resolved. The length of the CDR3 is 12 residues. Per germline, CDR1 SEHNR and CDR2 FQNEAQ (reference sequence). Between the trimmed V and J ends, which lost 2 bases and 4 bases, there was a span of 5 bases. In nucleotides, the CDR3 is TGTGCCAGCAGCTTATATCGAGAGACCCAGTACTTC. It translates to CASSLYRETQYF. Filled out from reference TRBV7-9 and TRBJ2-5, the complete variable domain reads DTGVSQNPRHKITKRGQNVTFRCDPISEHNRLYWYRQTLGQGPEFLTYFQNEAQLEKSRLLSDRFSAERPKGSFSTLEIQRTEQGDSAMYLCASSLYRETQYFGPGTRLLVL.

J is TRBJ1-6 and V is TRBV19, with D uncertain. CDR1 LNHDA and CDR2 SQIVND come from the germline V gene (reference sequence). Trimming shortened V by 3 bases and J by 7 bases, and 13 bases separated the two germline ends. CDR3 length: 15 amino acids. The CDR3 DNA reads as TGTGCCAGTAGTATGGGTGTGAGGGTCAATTCACCCCTCCACTTT. Its protein product is CASSMGVRVNSPLHF.

This clone was detected many times. The V call is TRBV6-6, the J call TRBJ1-2, with 7 bases identical to TRBD1. The CDR3 is 16 amino acids. V lost 0 bases to trimming and J lost 1 base; unmatched junction nucleotides: 5. Germline V gives CDR1 MNHNY, CDR2 SVGAGI (reference sequence). The CDR3 spells CASSYSKQGDNYGYTF. CDR3 DNA sequence: TGTGCCAGCAGTTACTCGAAGCAGGGGGATAACTATGGCTACACCTTC.

This clone was observed a handful of times. The genes are TRBV28 and TRBJ2-5, with D hard to call. Between the trimmed V and J ends, which lost 5 bases and 2 bases, there was a span of 9 bases. CDR3 length: 13 residues. Germline loops: CDR1 MDHEN, CDR2 SYDVKM. The CDR3 protein is CASSTLPQETQYF. Written as DNA, the CDR3 is TGTGCCAGCAGTACCCTACCTCAAGAGACCCAGTACTTC.

The rearrangement uses TRBV4-3 and TRBJ2-7; D gene ambiguous. Trimming cost V 4 bases and J 0 bases, with 16 bases left between them. The CDR3 sequence is 16 residues long. The germline CDR1 and CDR2 sequences are LGHNA and YSLEER. Here the CDR3 reads CASSRSAQEPSYEQYF. The CDR3 coding sequence is TGCGCCAGCAGCCGAAGCGCCCAAGAACCCTCCTACGAGCAGTACTTC.

This clone occurred a few times. This sequence joins TRBV5-1 and TRBJ2-5; D might be TRBD2 (5 bases). The germline V and J ends were trimmed by 0 bases and 5 bases, with 8 bases remaining between them. Per the germline V gene, CDR1 is SGHRS and CDR2 is YFSETQ. The CDR3 consists of 13 residues. As DNA, the CDR3 is TGCGCCAGCAGCTTGGACCCGGGGGAGACCCAGTACTTC. Its protein product is CASSLDPGETQYF.

The gene calls are TRBV11-3 and TRBJ2-3; tentative D call: TRBD1 (5 bases). The germline CDR1 and CDR2 sequences are SGHNT and YENEEA. This CDR3 is built from 15 residues. V was pared by 1 base and J by 6 bases, with 14 bases between. The CDR3 DNA reads TGTGCCAGCAGCTTAGGGTACAGCTCAGGGGATACGCAGTATTTT. Translation gives CASSLGYSSGDTQYF.

The genes are TRBV5-6 and TRBJ1-1, with TRBD1 identical over 8 bases. The CDR3 has 13 residues. Germline V CDR1 and CDR2: SGHDT, YYEEEE. V was clipped by 4 bases and J by 4 bases; unmatched bases: 3. CDR3 residues: CASSLTGGTEAFF. The CDR3 DNA reads TGTGCCAGCAGCCTCACAGGGGGCACTGAAGCTTTCTTT.

This chain links TRBV5-1 with TRBJ2-6; D ambiguous. The germline V gene encodes CDR1 SGHRS and CDR2 YFSETQ. With 7 bases removed from V and 2 bases from J, the gap between germline ends came to 10 bases. This CDR3 comprises 14 residues. The CDR3 loop reads CASADLTGANVLTF. The DNA of the CDR3 is TGCGCCAGCGCCGACTTAACTGGGGCCAACGTCCTGACTTTC.

This clone was seen more than once but under ten times. The V and J genes are TRBV4-3 and TRBJ1-1; unclear D gene. The CDR3 consists of 13 residues. Germline lookup yields CDR1 LGHNA and CDR2 YSLEER. Trimming took 1 base from V and 1 from J, leaving 4 bases between them. The chain's CDR3 is CASSQVRNTEAFF. In nucleotides, the CDR3 is TGCGCCAGCAGCCAAGTCCGGAACACTGAAGCTTTCTTT.

In its sample, this clone was seen a few times. The chain is built from TRBV5-1 and TRBJ2-3; TRBD1 matches 10 bases. V was pared by 4 bases and J by 5 bases, with 7 bases of the junction left unmatched. Looked up from germline, CDR1 is SGHRS and CDR2 is YFSETQ. The CDR3 extends over 15 amino acids. The CDR3 DNA sequence: TGCGCCAGCAGCACCCGGGACAGGGGTAGAGATACGCAGTATTTT. It specifies CASSTRDRGRDTQYF.

This rearrangement joins TRBV18 to TRBJ1-4; 8 bases line up with TRBD1. V lost 6 bases to trimming and J lost 8 bases; unmatched junction nucleotides: 11. Germline V gene data show CDR1 as KGHSH and CDR2 as LQKENI. The CDR3 has 15 residues. In nucleotides, the CDR3 is TGTGCCAGCTCGGAACCGGGACAGGAGACAGAAAAACTGTTTTTT. Amino acids: CASSEPGQETEKLFF.

The J gene is TRBJ2-7, the V gene TRBV9; possibly TRBD1 for D (5 bases). The CDR3 length is 15 residues. CDR1 SGDLS and CDR2 YYNGEE come from the germline V gene. V was clipped by 4 bases and J by 0 bases, with 14 bases between them. The CDR3 protein is CASSINPTASYEQYF. The CDR3 nucleotides read TGTGCCAGCAGCATCAACCCGACAGCCTCCTACGAGCAGTACTTC.